This is a list of T cell receptor beta chains from one sample in a study of cytomegalovirus exposure and HLA in healthy donors. Libraries were prepared by immunoSEQ multiplex PCR; TCRdb keeps only in-frame clonotypes and omits some of them. The sample records around 170,000 clones, 77% being singletons. Sequenced sample: PBMCs. The receptors come from a man younger than 35 in good health and CMV-seronegative. The CDR3 runs from the conserved cysteine through the conserved F or W. The order of the fields is D gene, V gene, clone size, CDR3 length, J gene, CDR3 DNA, CDR3 protein. The D gene is left open where the match is weak. Clone size is given for some rows only: seen once, a few or many times, or a class if the clone is expanded.

d_call: -; v_call: TRBV5-1; clone_size: once; cdr3_length: 13; j_call: TRBJ1-1; cdr3_nt: TGCGCCAGCAGCCCCGAGATGAACACTGAAGCTTTCTTT; cdr3_aa: CASSPEMNTEAFF
d_call: -; v_call: TRBV4-1; clone_size: -; cdr3_length: 14; j_call: TRBJ1-5; cdr3_nt: TGCGCCAGCAGCCATTACCGGGACAATCAGCCCCAGCATTTT; cdr3_aa: CASSHYRDNQPQHF
d_call: -; v_call: TRBV6-5; clone_size: -; cdr3_length: 16; j_call: TRBJ1-6; cdr3_nt: TGTGCCAGCAGTTACAGGCGGAGCTCCTATAATTCACCCCTCCACTTT; cdr3_aa: CASSYRRSSYNSPLHF
d_call: -; v_call: TRBV18; clone_size: -; cdr3_length: 14; j_call: TRBJ1-1; cdr3_nt: TGTGCCAGCTCACTGGCACAAAGGAACACTGAAGCTTTCTTT; cdr3_aa: CASSLAQRNTEAFF
d_call: TRBD2; v_call: TRBV11-3; clone_size: -; cdr3_length: 19; j_call: TRBJ2-1; cdr3_nt: TGTGCCAGCAGCTTAGAGCTACTAGCGGGCCTAAACTCCTACAATGAGCAGTTCTTC; cdr3_aa: CASSLELLAGLNSYNEQFF
d_call: -; v_call: TRBV14; clone_size: -; cdr3_length: 17; j_call: TRBJ2-1; cdr3_nt: TGTGCCAGCAGCCAAGCTTTAGTGCGGGTGAGCTCTAATGAGCAGTTCTTC; cdr3_aa: CASSQALVRVSSNEQFF
d_call: -; v_call: TRBV4-3; clone_size: -; cdr3_length: 14; j_call: TRBJ2-3; cdr3_nt: TGCGCCAGCAGCCAGACAGGCCACACAGATACGCAGTATTTT; cdr3_aa: CASSQTGHTDTQYF
d_call: TRBD1; v_call: TRBV6-1; clone_size: -; cdr3_length: 13; j_call: TRBJ2-7; cdr3_nt: TGTGCCAGTCGGGACAGGAGGAAATACGAGCAGTACTTC; cdr3_aa: CASRDRRKYEQYF
d_call: -; v_call: TRBV6-6; clone_size: -; cdr3_length: 9; j_call: TRBJ1-5; cdr3_nt: TGTGCCAGTGGGAGTCCCCAGCATTTT; cdr3_aa: CASGSPQHF
d_call: -; v_call: TRBV20-1; clone_size: few; cdr3_length: 11; j_call: TRBJ2-7; cdr3_nt: TGCAGTGCGGAAGAGCGATACGAGCAGTACTTC; cdr3_aa: CSAEERYEQYF
d_call: -; v_call: TRBV6-1; clone_size: -; cdr3_length: 13; j_call: TRBJ1-1; cdr3_nt: TGTGCCAGCAGTGAAATAAGGGGTACTGAAGCTTTCTTT; cdr3_aa: CASSEIRGTEAFF
d_call: TRBD1; v_call: TRBV2; clone_size: -; cdr3_length: 14; j_call: TRBJ2-3; cdr3_nt: TGTGCCAGCAGTCTGGACAGGGGGACAGATACGCAGTATTTT; cdr3_aa: CASSLDRGTDTQYF
d_call: TRBD1; v_call: TRBV4-3; clone_size: few; cdr3_length: 14; j_call: TRBJ2-7; cdr3_nt: TGCGCCAGCAGCCCCCGACAGGGCTCCTACGAGCAGTACTTC; cdr3_aa: CASSPRQGSYEQYF
d_call: TRBD1; v_call: TRBV7-9; clone_size: -; cdr3_length: 17; j_call: TRBJ1-5; cdr3_nt: TGTTCCAGCAGCACGACAGGGGGCGGATTGGGCAATCAGCCCCAGCATTTT; cdr3_aa: CSSSTTGGGLGNQPQHF
d_call: -; v_call: TRBV5-1; clone_size: few; cdr3_length: 15; j_call: TRBJ1-1; cdr3_nt: TGCGCCAGCAGGAACCAGGCAAACGGGGACACTGAAGCTTTCTTT; cdr3_aa: CASRNQANGDTEAFF
d_call: -; v_call: TRBV28; clone_size: few; cdr3_length: 15; j_call: TRBJ1-5; cdr3_nt: TGTGCCAGCAGTTTAGTGGGGGCCCGCAATCAGCCCCAGCATTTT; cdr3_aa: CASSLVGARNQPQHF
d_call: TRBD1; v_call: TRBV30; clone_size: -; cdr3_length: 15; j_call: TRBJ1-6; cdr3_nt: TGTGCCTGGAATTGGGGACAGGGCGTTAATTCACCCCTCCACTTT; cdr3_aa: CAWNWGQGVNSPLHF
d_call: -; v_call: TRBV21-1; clone_size: -; cdr3_length: 14; j_call: TRBJ2-1; cdr3_nt: TGTGCCAGCAGGAACAGGGGCCCCCACAATGAGCAGTTCTTC; cdr3_aa: CASRNRGPHNEQFF
d_call: -; v_call: TRBV6-5; clone_size: -; cdr3_length: 15; j_call: TRBJ2-1; cdr3_nt: TGTGCCAGCAGTTACTCGTTCAGGGCCCACAATGAGCAGTTCTTC; cdr3_aa: CASSYSFRAHNEQFF
d_call: TRBD2; v_call: TRBV7-7; clone_size: -; cdr3_length: 14; j_call: TRBJ2-1; cdr3_nt: TGTGCTAGCAGCCTTAGCACGGGGGGGAATGAGCAGTTCTTC; cdr3_aa: CASSLSTGGNEQFF
d_call: TRBD2; v_call: TRBV28; clone_size: -; cdr3_length: 17; j_call: TRBJ2-7; cdr3_nt: TGTGCCAGCAGTCTATCCCGCCTAGCGGGGGGCTCCTACGAGCAGTACTTC; cdr3_aa: CASSLSRLAGGSYEQYF
d_call: -; v_call: TRBV6-1; clone_size: -; cdr3_length: 14; j_call: TRBJ1-5; cdr3_nt: TGTGCCAGCAGTTTTAGTGGTGGCAATCAGCCCCAGCATTTT; cdr3_aa: CASSFSGGNQPQHF
d_call: -; v_call: TRBV27; clone_size: -; cdr3_length: 14; j_call: TRBJ2-7; cdr3_nt: TGTGCCAGCAGTTTATCGGGGGGGGCCAACGAGCAGTACTTC; cdr3_aa: CASSLSGGANEQYF
d_call: -; v_call: TRBV25-1; clone_size: few; cdr3_length: 13; j_call: TRBJ2-1; cdr3_nt: TGTGCCAGCCGGGGAACGGACTACAATGAGCAGTTCTTC; cdr3_aa: CASRGTDYNEQFF
d_call: -; v_call: TRBV7-9; clone_size: -; cdr3_length: 12; j_call: TRBJ2-7; cdr3_nt: TGTGCCAGCAGCTTAGCAGGGGTCGAGCAGTACTTC; cdr3_aa: CASSLAGVEQYF
d_call: TRBD1; v_call: TRBV18; clone_size: -; cdr3_length: 16; j_call: TRBJ2-3; cdr3_nt: TGTGCCAGCTCACAACAGGGGGCAGGAGGCACAGATACGCAGTATTTT; cdr3_aa: CASSQQGAGGTDTQYF
d_call: -; v_call: TRBV6-5; clone_size: -; cdr3_length: 14; j_call: TRBJ2-7; cdr3_nt: TGTGCCAGCAGGAATACAGGACACTCCTACGAGCAGTACTTC; cdr3_aa: CASRNTGHSYEQYF
d_call: TRBD2; v_call: TRBV19; clone_size: once; cdr3_length: 15; j_call: TRBJ2-7; cdr3_nt: TGTGCCAGTAGCCTAGCGGGAGGAAGTTCCTACGAGCAGTACTTC; cdr3_aa: CASSLAGGSSYEQYF
d_call: -; v_call: TRBV7-9; clone_size: -; cdr3_length: 12; j_call: TRBJ1-4; cdr3_nt: TGTGCCAGCAGGAACGGACAGAATGATATGTTTTTT; cdr3_aa: CASRNGQNDMFF
d_call: -; v_call: TRBV5-8; clone_size: -; cdr3_length: 13; j_call: TRBJ2-4; cdr3_nt: TGTGCCAGCAATCTTTTCGCCAAAAACATTCAGTACTTC; cdr3_aa: CASNLFAKNIQYF
d_call: TRBD1; v_call: TRBV2; clone_size: -; cdr3_length: 15; j_call: TRBJ2-7; cdr3_nt: TGTGCCAGCAGGATAACAGGGGCCAGCTCCTACGAGCAGTACTTC; cdr3_aa: CASRITGASSYEQYF
d_call: -; v_call: TRBV5-1; clone_size: -; cdr3_length: 15; j_call: TRBJ2-7; cdr3_nt: TGCGCCAGCAGCCCCTATCGAGGGAGTAGCTACGAGCAGTACTTC; cdr3_aa: CASSPYRGSSYEQYF
d_call: TRBD1; v_call: TRBV6-5; clone_size: -; cdr3_length: 15; j_call: TRBJ1-2; cdr3_nt: TGTGCCAGCAGTGCCGGGACAGGGAGAACCTGTGGCTACACCTTC; cdr3_aa: CASSAGTGRTCGYTF
d_call: TRBD2; v_call: TRBV6-5; clone_size: few; cdr3_length: 14; j_call: TRBJ2-2; cdr3_nt: TGTGCCAGCAGTTATGTCGGGAGGGCCGGGGAGCTGTTTTTT; cdr3_aa: CASSYVGRAGELFF
d_call: TRBD1; v_call: TRBV5-4; clone_size: -; cdr3_length: 17; j_call: TRBJ1-6; cdr3_nt: TGTGCCAGCAGCTTGGGTAGACGGGACAGGGCAAATTCACCCCTCCACTTT; cdr3_aa: CASSLGRRDRANSPLHF
d_call: TRBD1; v_call: TRBV6-5; clone_size: -; cdr3_length: 16; j_call: TRBJ2-7; cdr3_nt: TGTGCCAGCAGTTACTGGGGACAGGGGGCTCTCTACGAGCAGTACTTC; cdr3_aa: CASSYWGQGALYEQYF
d_call: -; v_call: TRBV9; clone_size: few; cdr3_length: 15; j_call: TRBJ2-3; cdr3_nt: TGTGCCAGCAGCGTAAGGGGCGTGAGCACAGATACGCAGTATTTT; cdr3_aa: CASSVRGVSTDTQYF
d_call: -; v_call: TRBV1; clone_size: -; cdr3_length: 19; j_call: TRBJ2-2; cdr3_nt: TGCACCAGCAGCCAAGGGTCTAGCGGGGGGCGGTCGAACACCGGGGAGCTGTTTTTT; cdr3_aa: CTSSQGSSGGRSNTGELFF
d_call: -; v_call: TRBV5-1; clone_size: -; cdr3_length: 17; j_call: TRBJ2-1; cdr3_nt: TGCGCCAGCAGCCGCGGGGACGGAGCGAGCTCCTACAATGAGCAGTTCTTC; cdr3_aa: CASSRGDGASSYNEQFF
d_call: -; v_call: TRBV12-5; clone_size: -; cdr3_length: 18; j_call: TRBJ2-1; cdr3_nt: TGTGCTAGTGGTTTTGCTCAACGGGCGCCGCCGGGGGACAATGAGCAGTTCTTC; cdr3_aa: CASGFAQRAPPGDNEQFF